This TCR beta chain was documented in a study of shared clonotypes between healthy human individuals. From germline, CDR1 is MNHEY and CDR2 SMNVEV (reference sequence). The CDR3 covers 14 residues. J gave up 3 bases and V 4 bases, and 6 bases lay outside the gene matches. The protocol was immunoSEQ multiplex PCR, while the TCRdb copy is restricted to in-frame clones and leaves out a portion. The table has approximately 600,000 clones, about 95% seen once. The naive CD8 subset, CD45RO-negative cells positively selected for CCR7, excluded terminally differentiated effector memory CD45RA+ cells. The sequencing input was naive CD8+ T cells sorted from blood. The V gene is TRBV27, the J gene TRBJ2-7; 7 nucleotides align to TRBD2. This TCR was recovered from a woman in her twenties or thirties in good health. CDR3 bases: TGTGCCAGCAGTTACTTAGCGGGTTACTACGAGCAGTACTTC. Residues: CASSYLAGYYEQYF.